This T cell receptor (beta chain) was observed in a study of blood T cell repertoires in COVID-19. Turning to the study itself: The United States, Italy and Spain supplied acute and convalescent COVID-19 samples. T cells, B-cell-depleted T cells, or PBMCs provided the cDNA or gDNA that served as material.

Source study methods: Amplification with reference gene primers provided the estimates of nucleated cell counts. The assay was immunoSEQ multiplex PCR, and TCRdb's table has in-frame clones only and misses some. D and trimming were read from the DNA, whereas the V and J calls and clone size are those reported in that table. Of 150,000 to 200,000 clones in the sample, 75% to 95% were seen once. The CDR3 contains 15 residues. V was cut by 1 base and J by 4 bases, with 11 bases left in between. Germline V lookup: CDR1 MDHEN, CDR2 SYDVKM. The chain employs TRBV28 and TRBJ2-4; D possibly corresponds to TRBD1 (5 bases). This clonotype was obtained from a man over 45 with acute or convalescent COVID-19. Specimen: peripheral blood. The CDR3 spells CASSLSGQRKNIQYF. CDR3 DNA: TGTGCCAGCAGTTTATCTGGACAACGAAAAAACATTCAGTACTTC.